The entry that follows covers one T cell receptor beta chain sequence. The sample originates from a study of technical replicates of blood from a few donors. Profiled with immunoSEQ multiplex PCR; TCRdb holds only in-frame clones, not every one. The repertoire has roughly 82,000 clones, around 96% of them found once; the top ten carry approximately 0.39%. Trimming shortened V by 8 bases and J by 5 bases, and 24 bases separated the two germline ends. The CDR3 is made up of 16 amino acids. Germline loops: CDR1 MGHDK, CDR2 SYGVNS. The clonotype originates from a human donor in good health. Sequencing was performed on T cells isolated from PBMCs. The gene calls are TRBV25-1 and TRBJ1-2, with D perhaps matching TRBD1 (5 bases). The DNA for the CDR3 is TGTGCCAGCGAAGGCCTCCGCAGGGATCTACTTTATGGCTACACCTTC. This gives the protein CASEGLRRDLLYGYTF.